This T cell receptor (beta chain) was recorded in a study of T-cell reconstitution after alpha-beta-depleted transplantation in children. The authors prepared the TCRbeta library with unique molecular identifiers. TCRdb re-called the PCR reads through MiXCR, storing one row per CDR3 protein. The sample comprises hundreds of thousands of distinct CDR3 sequences, about 15% of which are singletons, and approximately 1.1% rests with the top ten. Germline V gives CDR1 SGHTA, CDR2 FQGNSA. The V segment lost 2 bases and the J segment 4 bases; nucleotides outside the gene matches: 3. The CDR3 spans 15 residues. This clonotype was seen many times.

The origin of this receptor is a human donor who donated a stem cell graft to a child with acute myeloid leukemia. Here the sequenced sample was PBMCs from the stem cell graft donor, taken from the stem cell graft. This chain links TRBV7-2 with TRBJ2-5, with 11 bases fitting TRBD2. The CDR3 sequence: CASSLSGTSGETQYF. DNA for the CDR3: TGTGCCAGCAGCTTATCGGGGACTAGCGGAGAGACCCAGTACTTC.